These T cell receptor beta chains were read from a single sample in a study of long-term antiretroviral therapy in people with HIV. The data were produced by immunoSEQ multiplex PCR, yet TCRdb's version contains in-frame clones alone and is incomplete. This sample has over 10,000 clones, with around three quarters found just once. This material consisted of unsorted PBMCs, taken just under 3.2 years before starting antiretroviral therapy. These receptors originate from a man aged 35 to 55 with HIV. Each CDR3 is given with its conserved first and last residue. D genes are given only for firm matches. Size values are once, few and many counts, or a class for expanded clones, and some rows have none.

cdr3_length clone_size d_call j_call v_call cdr3_aa cdr3_nt
14 NA NA TRBJ2-7 TRBV27 CASSPGRKLYEQYF TGTGCCAGCAGTCCGGGACGCAAACTTTACGAGCAGTACTTC
14 NA NA TRBJ2-3 TRBV25-1 CASSELKGTDTQYF TGTGCCAGCAGTGAATTGAAAGGCACAGATACGCAGTATTTT
17 medium-sized TRBD2 TRBJ2-3 TRBV10-2 CASSGSTSGRSADTQYF TGCGCCAGCAGTGGATCGACTAGCGGGAGGTCCGCAGATACGCAGTATTTT
15 NA NA TRBJ2-7 TRBV13 CASSLGGLSSYEQYF TGTGCCAGCAGCTTAGGCGGGCTTAGCTCCTACGAGCAGTACTTC
15 NA TRBD1 TRBJ2-3 TRBV5-1 CASSEQGVSADTQYF TGCGCCAGCAGTGAGCAGGGGGTCTCCGCAGATACGCAGTATTTT
15 NA NA TRBJ1-2 TRBV11-2 CASSQGSYLNYGYTF TGTGCCAGCAGTCAAGGGTCATATTTGAACTATGGCTACACCTTC
16 NA NA TRBJ1-5 TRBV11-2 CASSLGSWQGNQPQHF TGTGCCAGCAGCTTAGGGAGTTGGCAGGGGAATCAGCCCCAGCATTTT
16 NA TRBD1 TRBJ2-7 TRBV5-1 CASSSATGTGSYEQYF TGCGCCAGCAGCTCCGCGACCGGGACAGGAAGCTACGAGCAGTACTTC
14 NA NA TRBJ2-7 TRBV5-6 CASSTGSSSYEQYF TGTGCCAGCAGTACCGGGAGTAGTTCCTACGAGCAGTACTTC
14 NA TRBD1 TRBJ2-3 TRBV7-9 CASRQQGFVDTQYF TGTGCCAGCAGACAACAGGGGTTTGTAGATACGCAGTATTTT
14 NA TRBD1 TRBJ2-5 TRBV7-9 CASSPGTGEETQYF TGTGCCAGCAGCCCAGGGACAGGAGAAGAGACCCAGTACTTC
14 NA NA TRBJ2-3 TRBV13 CASSLAKDRDTQYF TGTGCCAGCAGCTTAGCAAAGGACAGAGATACGCAGTATTTT
14 NA NA TRBJ2-2 TRBV5-4 CASSLGSGAGELFF TGTGCCAGCAGCTTGGGAAGCGGTGCCGGGGAGCTGTTTTTT
12 few NA TRBJ2-1 TRBV30 CAWSGQQGEQFF TGTGCCTGGAGTGGACAGCAGGGTGAGCAGTTCTTC
18 NA TRBD2 TRBJ2-1 TRBV27 CASSRIAGGNLFGNEQFF TGTGCCAGCAGCCGAATAGCGGGAGGAAACCTCTTTGGGAATGAGCAGTTCTTC
17 NA NA TRBJ2-3 TRBV7-9 CASSRDSGSLHTDTQYF TGTGCCAGCAGCCGGGATAGCGGTTCCCTCCACACAGATACGCAGTATTTT
13 NA NA TRBJ2-5 TRBV10-2 CASSSPSRETQYF TGCGCCAGCAGTAGCCCAAGCCGGGAGACCCAGTACTTC
14 NA NA TRBJ2-7 TRBV28 CASTPGSNYYEQYF TGTGCCAGCACCCCTGGGTCGAACTACTACGAGCAGTACTTC
15 NA NA TRBJ1-5 TRBV6-6 CASSYRHPRSAPQHF TGTGCCAGCAGTTACCGTCACCCGAGAAGTGCGCCCCAGCATTTT
15 NA TRBD2 TRBJ2-2 TRBV28 CATMTKRELWGELFF TGTGCCACCATGACCAAGCGGGAGCTCTGGGGGGAGCTGTTTTTT
16 NA TRBD1 TRBJ1-1 TRBV4-3 CASSPESGTAISEAFF TGCGCCAGCAGCCCTGAGTCCGGGACAGCCATCAGTGAAGCTTTCTTT
13 NA NA TRBJ1-2 TRBV27 CASSLSGNYGYTF TGTGCCAGCAGTTTATCAGGAAACTATGGCTACACCTTC
16 NA TRBD1 TRBJ2-7 TRBV7-2 CASSLFSGQGTGEQYF TGTGCCAGCAGCTTATTCTCGGGACAGGGTACGGGGGAGCAGTACTTC
16 NA TRBD1 TRBJ1-2 TRBV9 CASSLAPGQGARGYTF TGTGCCAGCAGCCTAGCTCCGGGACAGGGGGCGCGTGGCTACACCTTC
16 once TRBD2 TRBJ2-7 TRBV27 CASSLSGLAGVYEQYF TGTGCCAGCAGTTTATCGGGACTAGCGGGAGTCTACGAGCAGTACTTC
16 NA NA TRBJ1-3 TRBV6-6 CASSSPGSGTGNTIYF TGTGCCAGCAGTTCTCCCGGGTCAGGGACCGGGAACACCATATATTTT
15 NA NA TRBJ2-7 TRBV27 CASSSGAGTSYEQYF TGTGCCAGCAGTTCCGGCGCGGGGACATCCTACGAGCAGTACTTC
15 NA TRBD1 TRBJ1-1 TRBV10-3 CAIRDRQGARTEAFF TGTGCCATCAGAGACCGACAGGGGGCTAGGACTGAAGCTTTCTTT
15 few TRBD2 TRBJ2-7 TRBV4-2 CASSSTSGSNYEQYF TGTGCCAGCAGCTCGACTAGCGGGAGCAACTACGAGCAGTACTTC
19 NA TRBD2 TRBJ2-3 TRBV27 CASSPWGTSGANSTDTQYF TGTGCCAGCAGCCCCTGGGGGACTAGCGGAGCCAACAGCACAGATACGCAGTATTTT
12 few NA TRBJ1-2 TRBV5-1 CASSLRGDGYTF TGCGCCAGCAGCTTGAGGGGGGATGGCTACACCTTC
15 NA TRBD1 TRBJ1-2 TRBV7-6 CASSPTGTVAYGYTF TGTGCCAGCAGCCCAACTGGGACAGTCGCGTATGGCTACACCTTC
17 NA TRBD2 TRBJ2-1 TRBV4-2 CASSQKPLAGVYNEQFF TGTGCCAGCAGCCAAAAACCCCTAGCGGGAGTGTACAATGAGCAGTTCTTC
15 NA NA TRBJ1-4 TRBV9 CASSSSETVNEKLFF TGTGCCAGCAGCTCTTCCGAGACAGTTAATGAAAAACTGTTTTTT
16 NA NA TRBJ2-1 TRBV27 CASSFLPPTGNNEQFF TGTGCCAGCAGTTTTCTACCACCGACCGGGAACAATGAGCAGTTCTTC
13 NA NA TRBJ2-3 TRBV5-1 CASSTLTEDTQYF TGCGCCAGCAGCACCCTGACAGAAGATACGCAGTATTTT
16 once TRBD1 TRBJ1-2 TRBV28 CASSSYPDRTNYGYTF TGTGCCAGCAGTTCATACCCGGACAGGACTAACTATGGCTACACCTTC
15 once NA TRBJ1-1 TRBV9 CASSVAEGPNTEAFF TGTGCCAGCAGCGTCGCCGAGGGCCCAAACACTGAAGCTTTCTTT